These T cell receptor beta chains were read from a single sample in a study of T cell repertoires in cytomegalovirus infection. MiXCR, applied by TCRdb to the reads, yields one record per CDR3 protein. The sample has 500,000 or so distinct CDR3 sequences, about 15% seen once. Sequences were obtained from CD8+ T cells from PBMCs. All receptors come from a human donor in good health (CMV status not recorded). Some clones in this sample may be carry-over from other donors' samples. CDR3s leave out the opening cysteine and the closing phenylalanine or tryptophan.

v_call cdr3_aa
TRBV7-6 ASIRRGGNAEAF
TRBV19 ASSAGLAADWDEQF
TRBV18 ASSPANQETQY
TRBV4-1 ASSQFQVVIGELF
TRBV12-3/TRBV12-4 ASSGSRREVETQY
TRBV20-1 SARASGRPNEQF
TRBV3-1 ASSQGPGAGVYEQY
TRBV5-1 ASSGLAVNYNEQF
TRBV6-6 ASSILGRGSSYNEQF
TRBV11-2 ASSLQGSNTEAF
TRBV2 ASQVAGMNTEAF
TRBV9 ASSGDRLYGYT
TRBV27 ASSLEGRLNEKLF
TRBV7-9 ASSFAGTDLNSPLH
TRBV12-3/TRBV12-4 ASSFDKSEGYT
TRBV7-8 ASSPHYGSGYT
TRBV10-3 ATGLNTGELF
TRBV7-8 ASSDPGLLYEQY
TRBV19 ASRTGEAGQPQH
TRBV28 ASSPLRGGPRGTGELF
TRBV9 ASSVGDRGNEQF
TRBV7-3 ASSLTAGQGSLAEAF
TRBV6-1 ASRPDRVVRELF
TRBV5-6 ASSAVPTDTQY
TRBV6-5 ASSYGRGTNTEAF
TRBV20-1 SARAPENTEAF
TRBV12-3/TRBV12-4 ASSLDRSIAGGFEQF
TRBV28 ASSFPGTGYEQY
TRBV10-3 AISELRAHEQY
TRBV27 ASSRLAGGVGPDTQY
TRBV7-6 ARSPPPEGARTDTQY
TRBV6-6 ASRLVEGGLRGEQF
TRBV20-1 SASDGSYNEQF
TRBV30 AWSSVGNYGYT
TRBV7-9 ASSPGTGGRNTEAF
TRBV7-8 ASSFQQVTSGARQY
TRBV29-1 SVMGQEGVYNEQF
TRBV7-9 ATRSRGGETEAF
TRBV27 ASSVSGGGVKQETQY
TRBV18 ASSPPIEILAPSTDTQY
TRBV29-1 SVEWWGSSYNEQF
TRBV7-6 ASSLGSGGNQPQH
TRBV7-6 ASSLASGGPSTDTQY
TRBV15 ATSTPGLAGFYEQY
TRBV6-1 ASGQGAGYEQY
TRBV27 ASSGPPGTGSGNTIY
TRBV7-3 ASSLTGGAEQY
TRBV5-1 ASSLGLAGHRENTGELF
TRBV11-2 ASSSTGQGALGDYGYT